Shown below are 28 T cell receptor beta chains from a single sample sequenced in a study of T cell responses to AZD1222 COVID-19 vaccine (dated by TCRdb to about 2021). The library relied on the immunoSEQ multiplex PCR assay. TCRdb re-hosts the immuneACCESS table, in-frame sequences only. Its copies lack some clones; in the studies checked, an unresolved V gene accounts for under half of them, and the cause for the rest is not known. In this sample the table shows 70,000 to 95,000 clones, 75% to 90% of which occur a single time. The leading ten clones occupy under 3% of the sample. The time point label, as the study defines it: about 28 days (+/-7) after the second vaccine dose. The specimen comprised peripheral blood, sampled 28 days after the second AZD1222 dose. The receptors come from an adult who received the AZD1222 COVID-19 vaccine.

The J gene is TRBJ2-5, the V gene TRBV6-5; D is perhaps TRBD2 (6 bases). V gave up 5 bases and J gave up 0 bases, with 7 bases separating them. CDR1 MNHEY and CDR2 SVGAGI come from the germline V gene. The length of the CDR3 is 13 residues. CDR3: CASSPSDQETQYF. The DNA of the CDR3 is TGTGCCAGCAGTCCTAGCGACCAAGAGACCCAGTACTTC.

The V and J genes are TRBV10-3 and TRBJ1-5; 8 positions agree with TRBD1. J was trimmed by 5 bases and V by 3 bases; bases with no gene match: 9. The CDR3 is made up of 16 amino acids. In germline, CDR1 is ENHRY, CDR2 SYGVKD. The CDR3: CAISDPDRGGDQPQHF. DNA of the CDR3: TGTGCCATCAGTGACCCAGACAGGGGCGGCGATCAGCCCCAGCATTTT.

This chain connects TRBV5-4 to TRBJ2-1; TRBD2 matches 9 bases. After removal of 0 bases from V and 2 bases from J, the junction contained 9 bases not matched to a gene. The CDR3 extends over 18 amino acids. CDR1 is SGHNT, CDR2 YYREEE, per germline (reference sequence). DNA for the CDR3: TGTGCCAGCAGCTTGGTTAGCGGGGGACCCGAGGCCTACAATGAGCAGTTCTTC. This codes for CASSLVSGGPEAYNEQFF.

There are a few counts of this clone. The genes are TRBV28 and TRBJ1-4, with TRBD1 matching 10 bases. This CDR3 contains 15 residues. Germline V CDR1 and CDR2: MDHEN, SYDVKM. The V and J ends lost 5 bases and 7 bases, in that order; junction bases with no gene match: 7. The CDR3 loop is CASSPGTGDSEKLFF. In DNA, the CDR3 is TGTGCCAGCAGTCCCGGGACAGGGGATTCTGAAAAACTGTTTTTT.

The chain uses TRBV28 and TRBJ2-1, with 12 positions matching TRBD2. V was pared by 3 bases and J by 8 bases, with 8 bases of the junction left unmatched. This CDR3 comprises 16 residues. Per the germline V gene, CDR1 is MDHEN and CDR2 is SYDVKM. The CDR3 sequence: CASSLRGLAGRYEQFF. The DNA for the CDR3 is TGTGCCAGCAGTTTGCGGGGACTAGCGGGCCGATATGAGCAGTTCTTC.

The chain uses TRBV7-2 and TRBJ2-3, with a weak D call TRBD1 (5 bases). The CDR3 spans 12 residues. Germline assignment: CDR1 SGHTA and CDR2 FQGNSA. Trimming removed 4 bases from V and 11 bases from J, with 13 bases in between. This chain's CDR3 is CASSSGPRGQYF. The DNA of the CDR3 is TGTGCCAGCAGCTCCGGTCCTAGGGGGCAGTATTTT.

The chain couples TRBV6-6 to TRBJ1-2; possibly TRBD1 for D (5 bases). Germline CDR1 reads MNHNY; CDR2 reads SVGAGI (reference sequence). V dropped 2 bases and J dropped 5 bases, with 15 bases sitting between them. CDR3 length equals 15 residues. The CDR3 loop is CASSYGFQGEYGYTF. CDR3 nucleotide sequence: TGTGCCAGCAGTTACGGTTTCCAGGGTGAATATGGCTACACCTTC.

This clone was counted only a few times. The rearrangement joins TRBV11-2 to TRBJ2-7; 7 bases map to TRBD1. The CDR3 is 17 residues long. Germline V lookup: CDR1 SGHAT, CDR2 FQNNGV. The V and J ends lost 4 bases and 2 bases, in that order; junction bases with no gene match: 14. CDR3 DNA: TGTGCCAGCAGCTACCAGACAGGGCTGATTTTCACCTACGAGCAGTACTTC. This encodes CASSYQTGLIFTYEQYF.

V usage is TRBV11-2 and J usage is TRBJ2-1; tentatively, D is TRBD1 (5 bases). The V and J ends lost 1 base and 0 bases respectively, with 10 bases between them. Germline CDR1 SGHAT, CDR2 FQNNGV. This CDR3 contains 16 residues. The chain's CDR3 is CASSLGRTFSYNEQFF. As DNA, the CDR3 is TGTGCCAGCAGCTTAGGCCGGACATTCTCCTACAATGAGCAGTTCTTC.

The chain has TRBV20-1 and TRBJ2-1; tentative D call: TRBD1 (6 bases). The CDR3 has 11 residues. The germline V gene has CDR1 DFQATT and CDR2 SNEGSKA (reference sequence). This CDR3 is CRQGRGNEQFF. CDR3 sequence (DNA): TGCAGACAGGGTCGGGGCAATGAGCAGTTCTTC.

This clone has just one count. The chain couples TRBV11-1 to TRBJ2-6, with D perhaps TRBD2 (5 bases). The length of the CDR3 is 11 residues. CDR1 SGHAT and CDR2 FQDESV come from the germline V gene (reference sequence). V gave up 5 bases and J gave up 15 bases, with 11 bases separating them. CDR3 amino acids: CASSLQEDLTF. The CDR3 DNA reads TGTGCCAGCAGCCTTCAGGAGGACCTGACTTTC.

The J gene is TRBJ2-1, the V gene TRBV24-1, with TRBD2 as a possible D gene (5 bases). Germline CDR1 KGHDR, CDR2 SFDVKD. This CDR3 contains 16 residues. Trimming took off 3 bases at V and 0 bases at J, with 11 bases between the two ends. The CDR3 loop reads CATSDGSGSSYNEQFF. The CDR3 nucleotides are TGTGCCACCAGTGATGGAAGCGGTAGCTCCTACAATGAGCAGTTCTTC.

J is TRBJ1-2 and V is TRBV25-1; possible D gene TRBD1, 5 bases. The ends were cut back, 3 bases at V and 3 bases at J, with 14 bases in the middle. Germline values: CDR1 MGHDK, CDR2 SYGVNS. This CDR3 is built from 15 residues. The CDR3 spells CASSEGGKGDYGYTF. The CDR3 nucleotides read TGTGCCAGCAGTGAGGGGGGGAAAGGGGACTATGGCTACACCTTC.

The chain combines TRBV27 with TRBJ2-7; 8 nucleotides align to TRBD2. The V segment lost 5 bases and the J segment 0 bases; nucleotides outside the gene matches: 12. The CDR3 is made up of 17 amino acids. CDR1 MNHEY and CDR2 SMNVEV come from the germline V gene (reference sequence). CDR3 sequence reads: CASSPNWGREVSYEQYF. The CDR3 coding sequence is TGTGCCAGCAGTCCCAATTGGGGGCGGGAGGTCTCCTACGAGCAGTACTTC.

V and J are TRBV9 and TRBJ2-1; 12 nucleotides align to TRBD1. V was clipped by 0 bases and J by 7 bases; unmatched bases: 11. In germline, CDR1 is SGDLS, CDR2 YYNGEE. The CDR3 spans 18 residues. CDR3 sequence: CASSVGELGTGGWNEQFF. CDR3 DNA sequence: TGTGCCAGCAGCGTAGGGGAACTCGGGACAGGGGGCTGGAATGAGCAGTTCTTC.

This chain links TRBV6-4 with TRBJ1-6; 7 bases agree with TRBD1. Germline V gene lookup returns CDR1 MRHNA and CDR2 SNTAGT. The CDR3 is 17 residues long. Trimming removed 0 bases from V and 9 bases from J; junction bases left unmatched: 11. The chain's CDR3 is CASSDSGKTGSGSPLHF. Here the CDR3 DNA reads TGTGCCAGCAGTGACTCGGGGAAGACAGGGTCGGGTTCACCCCTCCACTTT.

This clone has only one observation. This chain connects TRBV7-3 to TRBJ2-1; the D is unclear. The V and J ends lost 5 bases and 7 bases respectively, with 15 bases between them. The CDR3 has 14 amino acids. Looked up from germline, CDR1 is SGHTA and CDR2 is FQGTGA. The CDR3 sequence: CASSIQPDGNEQFF. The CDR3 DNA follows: TGTGCCAGCAGCATACAGCCCGACGGGAATGAGCAGTTCTTC.

CDR3 residues: CASSYWAGADYGYTF. The CDR3 DNA reads TGTGCCAGCAGTTATTGGGCAGGGGCCGATTATGGCTACACCTTC. This chain connects TRBV6-5 to TRBJ1-2, with D tentatively TRBD1 (6 bases). Germline V gene sequence: CDR1 MNHEY, CDR2 SVGAGI. Trimming shortened V by 3 bases and J by 5 bases, and 16 bases separated the two germline ends. The length of the CDR3 is 15 residues.

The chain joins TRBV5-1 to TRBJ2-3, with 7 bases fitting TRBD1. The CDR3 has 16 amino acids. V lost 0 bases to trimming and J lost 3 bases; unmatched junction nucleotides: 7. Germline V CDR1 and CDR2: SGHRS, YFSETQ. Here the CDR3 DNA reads TGCGCCAGCAGCTTGGGACAGGGTGTGGGGACAGATACGCAGTATTTT. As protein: CASSLGQGVGTDTQYF.

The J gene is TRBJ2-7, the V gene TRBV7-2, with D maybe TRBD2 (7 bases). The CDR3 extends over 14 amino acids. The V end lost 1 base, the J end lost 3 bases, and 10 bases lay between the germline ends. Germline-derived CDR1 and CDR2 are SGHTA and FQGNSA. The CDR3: CASSLGGGGYEQYF. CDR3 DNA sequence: TGTGCCAGCAGCTTAGGAGGGGGGGGCTACGAGCAGTACTTC. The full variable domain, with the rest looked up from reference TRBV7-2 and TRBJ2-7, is GAGVSQSPSNKVTEKGKDVELRCDPISGHTALYWYRQSLGQGLEFLIYFQGNSAPDKSGLPSDRFSAERTGGSVSTLTIQRTQQEDSAVYLCASSLGGGGYEQYFGPGTRLTVT.

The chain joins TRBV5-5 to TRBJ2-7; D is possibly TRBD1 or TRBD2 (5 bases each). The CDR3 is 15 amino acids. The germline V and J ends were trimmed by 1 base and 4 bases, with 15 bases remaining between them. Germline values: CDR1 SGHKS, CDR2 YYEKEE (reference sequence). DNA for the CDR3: TGTGCCAGCAGCTTGCTACAGGAGGTTATTTACGAGCAGTACTTC. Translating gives CASSLLQEVIYEQYF. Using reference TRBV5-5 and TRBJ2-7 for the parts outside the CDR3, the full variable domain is DAGVTQSPTHLIKTRGQQVTLRCSPISGHKSVSWYQQVLGQGPQFIFQYYEKEERGRGNFPDRFSARQFPNYSSELNVNALLLGDSALYLCASSLLQEVIYEQYFGPGTRLTVT.

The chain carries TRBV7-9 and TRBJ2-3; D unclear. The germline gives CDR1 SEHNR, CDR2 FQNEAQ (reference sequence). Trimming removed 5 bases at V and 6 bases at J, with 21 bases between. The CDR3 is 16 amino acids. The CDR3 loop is CASSLRTSPQRDTQYF. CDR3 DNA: TGTGCCAGCAGCCTCAGGACCTCTCCCCAAAGGGATACGCAGTATTTT.

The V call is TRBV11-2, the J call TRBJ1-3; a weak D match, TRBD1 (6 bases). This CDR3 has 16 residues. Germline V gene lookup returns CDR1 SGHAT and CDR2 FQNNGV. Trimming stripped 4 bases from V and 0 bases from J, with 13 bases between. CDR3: CASSYGQPTSGNTIYF. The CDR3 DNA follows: TGTGCCAGCAGCTACGGACAGCCCACCTCTGGAAACACCATATATTTT.

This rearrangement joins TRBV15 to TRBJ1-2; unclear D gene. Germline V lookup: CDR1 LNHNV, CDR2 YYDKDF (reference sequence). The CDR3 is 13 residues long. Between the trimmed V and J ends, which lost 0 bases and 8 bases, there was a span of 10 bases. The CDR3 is CATSRDREEGYTF. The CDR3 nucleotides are TGTGCCACCAGCAGAGATAGGGAGGAGGGCTACACCTTC.

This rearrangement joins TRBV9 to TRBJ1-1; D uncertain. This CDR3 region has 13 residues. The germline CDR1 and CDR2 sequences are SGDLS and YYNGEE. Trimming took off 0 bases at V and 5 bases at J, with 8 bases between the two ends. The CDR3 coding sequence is TGTGCCAGCAGCGTAGATGGTTGGACTGAAGCTTTCTTT. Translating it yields CASSVDGWTEAFF.

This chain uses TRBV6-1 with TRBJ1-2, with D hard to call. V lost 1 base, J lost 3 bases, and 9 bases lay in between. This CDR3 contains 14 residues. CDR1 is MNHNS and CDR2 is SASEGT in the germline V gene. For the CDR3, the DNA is TGTGCCAGCAGTGAAGTAGAGGCCCACTATGGCTACACCTTC. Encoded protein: CASSEVEAHYGYTF.

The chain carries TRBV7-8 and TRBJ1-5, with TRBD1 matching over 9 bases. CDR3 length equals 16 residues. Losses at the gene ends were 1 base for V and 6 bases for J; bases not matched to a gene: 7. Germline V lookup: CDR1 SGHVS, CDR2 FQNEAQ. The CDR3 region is CASSLDRTGAGQPQHF. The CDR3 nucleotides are TGTGCCAGCAGCTTAGACAGGACAGGGGCTGGTCAGCCCCAGCATTTT.

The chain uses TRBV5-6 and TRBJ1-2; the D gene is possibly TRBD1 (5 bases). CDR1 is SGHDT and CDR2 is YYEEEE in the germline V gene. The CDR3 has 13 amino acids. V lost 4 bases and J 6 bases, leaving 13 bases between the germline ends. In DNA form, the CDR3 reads TGTGCCAGCAGCACTAGGGGTGGGGATGGCTACACCTTC. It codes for CASSTRGGDGYTF.